This TCR beta chain was retrieved from a study of CD8 T cells in Susac syndrome. The RNA input was roughly 0.45 to 1 ug, and it was reverse transcribed with random hexamers. From the immunoSEQ multiplex PCR reads, TCRdb called clonotypes with MiXCR, one entry per CDR3 protein. The data hold approximately 180,000 distinct CDR3 sequences, with approximately 95% observed a single time. Trimming cost V 6 bases and J 6 bases; bases outside gene matches: 7. From germline, CDR1 is MNHNY and CDR2 SVGAGI (reference sequence). CDR3 length: 14 residues. This clonotype was obtained from a human donor with multiple sclerosis. Sequenced sample: CD4+ T cells from PBMCs. The chain has TRBV6-6 and TRBJ2-1; 8 nucleotides line up with TRBD1. CDR3 coding DNA: TGTGCCAGCAGCTCAACAGGGGGGAGCAATGAGCAGTTCTTC. Protein product: CASSSTGGSNEQFF.